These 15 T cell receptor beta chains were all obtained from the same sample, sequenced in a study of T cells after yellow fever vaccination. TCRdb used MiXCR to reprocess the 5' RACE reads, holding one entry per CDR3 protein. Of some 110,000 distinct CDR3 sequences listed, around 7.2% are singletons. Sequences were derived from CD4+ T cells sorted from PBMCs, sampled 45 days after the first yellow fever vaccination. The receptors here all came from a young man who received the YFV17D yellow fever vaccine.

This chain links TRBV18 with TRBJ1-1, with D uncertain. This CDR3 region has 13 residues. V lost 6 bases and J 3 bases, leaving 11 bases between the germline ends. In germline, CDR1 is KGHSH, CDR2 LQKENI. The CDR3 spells CASSYLGDTEAFF. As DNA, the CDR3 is TGTGCCAGCTCGTACCTTGGGGACACTGAAGCTTTCTTT. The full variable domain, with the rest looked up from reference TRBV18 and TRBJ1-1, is NAGVMQNPRHLVRRRGQEARLRCSPMKGHSHVYWYRQLPEEGLKFMVYLQKENIIDESGMPKERFSAEFPKEGPSILRIQQVVRGDSAAYFCASSYLGDTEAFFGQGTRLTVV.

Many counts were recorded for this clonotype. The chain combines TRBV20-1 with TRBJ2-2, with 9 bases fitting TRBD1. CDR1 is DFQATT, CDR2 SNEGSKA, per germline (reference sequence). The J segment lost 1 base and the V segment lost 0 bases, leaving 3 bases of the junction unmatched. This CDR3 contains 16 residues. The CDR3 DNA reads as TGCAGTGCTAGAGATCCGGGACAGGGGAACACCGGGGAGCTGTTTTTT. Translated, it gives CSARDPGQGNTGELFF.

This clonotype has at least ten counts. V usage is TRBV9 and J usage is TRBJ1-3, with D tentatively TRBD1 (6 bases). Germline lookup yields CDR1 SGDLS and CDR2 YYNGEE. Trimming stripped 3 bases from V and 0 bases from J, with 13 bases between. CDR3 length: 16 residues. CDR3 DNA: TGTGCCAGCAGCGATTGGGGGCGTCCCTCTGGAAACACCATATATTTT. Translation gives CASSDWGRPSGNTIYF.

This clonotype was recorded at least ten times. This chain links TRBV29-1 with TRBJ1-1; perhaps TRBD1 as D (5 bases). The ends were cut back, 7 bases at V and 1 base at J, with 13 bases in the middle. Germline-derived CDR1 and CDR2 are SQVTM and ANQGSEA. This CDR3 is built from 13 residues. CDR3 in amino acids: CSAQGGANTEAFF. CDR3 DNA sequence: TGCAGCGCCCAAGGAGGGGCGAACACTGAAGCTTTCTTT.

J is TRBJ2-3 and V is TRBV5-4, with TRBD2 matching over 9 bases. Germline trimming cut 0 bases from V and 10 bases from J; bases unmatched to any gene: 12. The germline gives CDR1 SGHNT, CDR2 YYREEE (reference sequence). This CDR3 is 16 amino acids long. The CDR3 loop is CASSLAGASGEWAQYF. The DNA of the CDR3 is TGTGCCAGCAGCTTGGCCGGGGCTAGCGGGGAATGGGCGCAGTATTTT.

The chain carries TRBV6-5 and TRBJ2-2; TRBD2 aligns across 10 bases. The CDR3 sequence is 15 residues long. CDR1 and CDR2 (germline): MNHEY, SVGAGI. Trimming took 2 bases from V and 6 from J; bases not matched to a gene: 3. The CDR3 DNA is TGTGCCAGCAGTTACCCTAGCGGGGGCTCCGGGGAGCTGTTTTTT. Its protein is CASSYPSGGSGELFF.

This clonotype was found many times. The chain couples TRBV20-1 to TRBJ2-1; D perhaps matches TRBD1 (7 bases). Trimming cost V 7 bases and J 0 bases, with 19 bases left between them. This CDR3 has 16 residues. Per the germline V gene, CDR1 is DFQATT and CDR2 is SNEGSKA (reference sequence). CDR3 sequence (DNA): TGCAGTGTCAGGAGGCAGGGGGGTGCCTCCTACAATGAGCAGTTCTTC. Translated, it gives CSVRRQGGASYNEQFF.

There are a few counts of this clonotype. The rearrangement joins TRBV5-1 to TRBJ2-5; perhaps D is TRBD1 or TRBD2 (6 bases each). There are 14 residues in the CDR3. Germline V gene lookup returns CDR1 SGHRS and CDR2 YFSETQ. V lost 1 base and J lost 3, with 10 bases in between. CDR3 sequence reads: CASSLYGGEETQYF. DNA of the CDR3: TGCGCCAGCAGCTTGTACGGGGGCGAAGAGACCCAGTACTTC. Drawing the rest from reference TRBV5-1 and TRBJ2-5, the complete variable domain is KAGVTQTPRYLIKTRGQQVTLSCSPISGHRSVSWYQQTPGQGLQFLFEYFSETQRNKGNFPGRFSGRQFSNSRSEMNVSTLELGDSALYLCASSLYGGEETQYFGPGTRLLVL.

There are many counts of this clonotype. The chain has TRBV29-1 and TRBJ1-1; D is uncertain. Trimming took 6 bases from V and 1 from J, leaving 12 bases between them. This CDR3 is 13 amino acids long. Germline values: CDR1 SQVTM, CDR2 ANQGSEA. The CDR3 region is CSVHRRTNTEAFF. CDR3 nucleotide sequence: TGCAGCGTCCACAGACGCACGAACACTGAAGCTTTCTTT.

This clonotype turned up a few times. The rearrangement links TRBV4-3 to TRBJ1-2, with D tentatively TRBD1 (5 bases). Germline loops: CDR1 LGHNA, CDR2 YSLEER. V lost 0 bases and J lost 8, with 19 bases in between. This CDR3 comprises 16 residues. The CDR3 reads CASSQDWGTAWGGYTF. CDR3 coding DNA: TGCGCCAGCAGCCAAGATTGGGGTACGGCATGGGGGGGCTACACCTTC.

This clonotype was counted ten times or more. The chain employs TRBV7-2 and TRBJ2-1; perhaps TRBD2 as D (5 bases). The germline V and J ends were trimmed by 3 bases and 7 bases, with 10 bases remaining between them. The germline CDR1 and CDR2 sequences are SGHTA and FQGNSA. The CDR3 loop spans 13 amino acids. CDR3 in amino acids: CASSFGLENEQFF. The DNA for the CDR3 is TGTGCCAGCAGCTTCGGACTGGAGAATGAGCAGTTCTTC.

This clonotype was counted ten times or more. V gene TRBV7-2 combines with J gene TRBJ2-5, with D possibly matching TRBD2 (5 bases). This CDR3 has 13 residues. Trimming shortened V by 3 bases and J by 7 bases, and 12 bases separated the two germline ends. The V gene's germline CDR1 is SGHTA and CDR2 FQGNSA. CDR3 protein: CASSFDYPTTQYF. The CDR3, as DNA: TGTGCCAGCAGCTTTGACTACCCGACGACCCAGTACTTC.

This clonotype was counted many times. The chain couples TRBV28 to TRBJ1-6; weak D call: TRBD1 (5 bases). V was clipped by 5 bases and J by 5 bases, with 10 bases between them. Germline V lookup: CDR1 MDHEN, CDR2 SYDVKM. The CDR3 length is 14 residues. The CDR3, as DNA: TGTGCCAGCAGTATGGCAGGGAATAATTCACCCCTCCACTTT. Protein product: CASSMAGNNSPLHF.

CDR3 nucleotide sequence: TGTGCCAGCAGCGTGGTCAGGAGATTAGAGACCCAGTACTTC. Residues: CASSVVRRLETQYF. This chain uses TRBV5-4 with TRBJ2-5; no clear D. This CDR3 contains 14 residues. V was cut by 4 bases and J by 4 bases, with 14 bases left in between. Looked up from germline, CDR1 is SGHNT and CDR2 is YYREEE (reference sequence).

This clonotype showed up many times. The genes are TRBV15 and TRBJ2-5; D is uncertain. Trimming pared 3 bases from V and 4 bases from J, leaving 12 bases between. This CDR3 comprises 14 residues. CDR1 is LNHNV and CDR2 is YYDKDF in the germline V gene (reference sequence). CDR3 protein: CATSRRRLGETQYF. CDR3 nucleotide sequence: TGTGCCACCAGCAGGAGACGGCTGGGAGAGACCCAGTACTTC.